The next 26 T cell receptor beta chains were all read from a single sample in a study of T cells in Graves' hyperthyroidism and ophthalmopathy. Amplified regions were TCR beta CDR3 sequences from RNA transcripts. First-round RT-PCR targeting the TCR CDR3 was performed with the HTBI primer set. TCRdb re-derived calls from the multiplex PCR reads in MiXCR, one entry per CDR3 protein. The sample includes more than 150,000 distinct CDR3 sequences, about 15% of them seen just once. The sample consisted of blood. These receptors originate from a woman aged 45-65 years with Graves' hyperthyroidism.

This clonotype was found many times. The chain carries TRBV12-3 or TRBV12-4 and TRBJ1-2; 8 nucleotides match TRBD1. The trim removed 7 bases at V and 2 bases at J, leaving 9 bases unmatched. This CDR3 contains 15 residues. CDR3 nucleotide sequence: TGTGCCAGCAAAAAGGGACAGGCAAGAAACTATGGCTACACCTTC. Its protein product is CASKKGQARNYGYTF.

This chain joins TRBV28 and TRBJ2-5, with TRBD2 as a possible D gene (7 bases). Germline CDR1 reads MDHEN; CDR2 reads SYDVKM. This CDR3 has 16 residues. The germline V and J ends were trimmed by 8 bases and 4 bases, with 23 bases remaining between them. In DNA, the CDR3 is TGTGCCAGCGGGGCCCCTGGGGCAGGGGAGGGAGAGACCCAGTACTTC. Amino acid sequence: CASGAPGAGEGETQYF.

Only a few counts were recorded for this clonotype. This chain links TRBV11-2 with TRBJ2-7, with TRBD2 matching 14 bases. The germline V gene has CDR1 SGHAT and CDR2 FQNNGV. The V and J ends lost 8 bases and 8 bases, in that order; junction bases with no gene match: 5. The CDR3 contains 13 residues. Here the CDR3 reads CASRGLAGEKQYF. The CDR3, as DNA: TGTGCCAGCCGGGGACTAGCGGGGGAGAAGCAGTACTTC.

There are many counts of this clonotype. CDR3 region: CASRFTGQGAAFF. CDR3 bases: TGTGCCAGCAGATTTACAGGACAGGGGGCAGCTTTCTTT. V and J are TRBV6-1 and TRBJ1-1; TRBD1 agrees at 11 bases. In germline, CDR1 is MNHNS, CDR2 SASEGT. The V gene end was trimmed by 6 bases and the J gene end by 10 bases; junction bases not matched to a gene: 7. CDR3 size: 13 residues.

On this clonotype: Being one base from a much bigger clone, this may be a read error. The genes are TRBV5-1 and TRBJ1-5; D is possibly TRBD1 (5 bases). The V gene's germline CDR1 is SGHRS and CDR2 YFSETQ. The CDR3 loop spans 15 amino acids. The ends were cut back, 4 bases at V and 3 bases at J, with 14 bases in the middle. The CDR3 coding sequence is TGCGCCAGCAGCCTTGGAGGGGCAGACAATCAGCCCCAGCATTTT. Its protein is CASSLGGADNQPQHF.

This clonotype was counted at least ten times. The rearrangement links TRBV19 to TRBJ1-2, with D possibly TRBD1 on 5 matching bases. Between the trimmed V and J ends, which lost 7 bases and 5 bases, there was a span of 20 bases. The length of the CDR3 is 15 residues. Looked up from germline, CDR1 is LNHDA and CDR2 is SQIVND (reference sequence). The CDR3 nucleotides are TGTGCCAGTAACGAGGAGGGAAGGGGAGGATATGGCTACACCTTC. Translating it yields CASNEEGRGGYGYTF.

In the case of this clonotype: Since no conserved phenylalanine or tryptophan closes the CDR3, a read error is the likely cause. The rearrangement links TRBV12-3 or TRBV12-4 to TRBJ1-1, with 8 bases identical to TRBD1. The CDR3 totals 14 residues. With 4 bases clipped from V and 7 bases from J, the junction kept 8 bases outside the gene matches. The CDR3 sequence: CASSSTGGGGEAFL. The CDR3 coding sequence is TGTGCCAGCAGTTCTACAGGGGGAGGAGGTGAAGCTTTCCTT.

With respect to this clonotype: One end of the junction varies from germline; a read error may be responsible. The genes are TRBV18 and TRBJ1-1; unclear D gene. The germline V gene encodes CDR1 KGHSH and CDR2 LQKENI. This CDR3 has 13 amino acids. In nucleotides, the CDR3 is TGTGCCAGCTCACCCGAGACCAACACTGTAGCTTTCTTT. As protein: CASSPETNTVAFF.

This clonotype was seen many times. The rearrangement links TRBV6-1 to TRBJ2-7; D remains unclear. Trimming took 5 bases from V and 2 from J, leaving 13 bases between them. Per the germline V gene, CDR1 is MNHNS and CDR2 is SASEGT. The CDR3 runs 14 residues. In DNA, the CDR3 is TGTGCCAGCAGTTATCGCCAAGGGACCTACGAGCAGTACTTC. Translating it yields CASSYRQGTYEQYF.

The table lists this clonotype with many counts. The genes are TRBV12-3 or TRBV12-4 and TRBJ1-5; tentative D call: TRBD1 (5 bases). V was shortened by 6 bases and J by 5 bases, with 14 bases between the two germline ends. This CDR3 region has 14 residues. The CDR3 DNA is TGTGCCAGCAGGGCAGAGTTGGGGCATCAGCCCCAGCATTTT. Its protein product is CASRAELGHQPQHF.

The chain combines TRBV11-3 with TRBJ1-1; D is unresolved. CDR1 SGHNT and CDR2 YENEEA come from the germline V gene. The CDR3 contains 14 residues. Between the trimmed V and J ends, which lost 6 bases and 0 bases, there was a span of 11 bases. For the CDR3, the DNA is TGTGCCAGCAGGGATGGACTCTTGAACACTGAAGCTTTCTTT. It specifies CASRDGLLNTEAFF.

A few counts support this clonotype. DNA of the CDR3: TGTGCCAGTAGTATAGCCCTTGGCGGCGTGGATACGCAGTATTTT. It specifies CASSIALGGVDTQYF. The chain joins TRBV19 to TRBJ2-3; D unclear. Germline values: CDR1 LNHDA, CDR2 SQIVND (reference sequence). Trimming took off 1 base at V and 6 bases at J, with 14 bases between the two ends. There are 15 residues in the CDR3.

This clonotype occurred once. The chain joins TRBV4-1 to TRBJ1-5; a weak D match, TRBD1 (6 bases). Germline V CDR1 and CDR2: MGHRA, YSYEKL. Deletions cut 0 bases from V and 5 bases from J, with 14 bases between. This CDR3 is 16 amino acids long. The CDR3, as DNA: TGCGCCAGCAGCCAAGATGGGGGGCGCCCCGATCAGCCCCAGCATTTT. Residues: CASSQDGGRPDQPQHF.

CDR3 DNA: TGTGCCAGCAGGGCGACAGGGCCCGTTCAGCCCCAGCATTTT. This translates into CASRATGPVQPQHF. The J gene is TRBJ1-5, the V gene TRBV6-1, with 7 bases lining up with TRBD1. The CDR3 extends over 14 amino acids. Germline lookup yields CDR1 MNHNS and CDR2 SASEGT. V was pared by 6 bases and J by 6 bases, with 8 bases of the junction left unmatched.

The chain couples TRBV24-1 to TRBJ1-1; D gene ambiguous. V was pared by 11 bases and J by 4 bases, with 13 bases between. The CDR3 runs 12 residues. Germline lookup yields CDR1 KGHDR and CDR2 SFDVKD. The CDR3: CASEGAGTEAFF. The CDR3 DNA follows: TGTGCCAGCGAGGGCGCTGGCACTGAAGCTTTCTTT.

This clonotype was seen ten or more times. The chain employs TRBV19 and TRBJ2-7, with D tentatively TRBD1 or TRBD2 (5 bases each). The germline CDR1 and CDR2 sequences are LNHDA and SQIVND (reference sequence). The CDR3 totals 17 residues. V dropped 0 bases and J dropped 1 base, with 16 bases sitting between them. The CDR3 loop is CASSIDLEGQESYEQYF. The CDR3 coding sequence is TGTGCCAGTAGTATAGATTTAGAGGGGCAGGAGTCCTACGAGCAGTACTTC.

This clonotype was seen repeatedly, ten times or more. The chain carries TRBV9 and TRBJ2-1; no clear D. From germline, CDR1 is SGDLS and CDR2 YYNGEE. Trimming removed 5 bases at V and 4 bases at J, with 10 bases between. CDR3 length: 13 amino acids. The CDR3 DNA sequence: TGTGCCAGCAGTGTCAACCTTTACAATGAGCAGTTCTTC. Amino acids: CASSVNLYNEQFF.

There are many counts of this clonotype. The chain couples TRBV6-1 to TRBJ1-2; D is undetermined. Germline V CDR1 and CDR2: MNHNS, SASEGT. The CDR3 has 9 residues. Trimming left V 8 bases short and J 3 bases short, with 1 base between. CDR3 sequence (DNA): TGTGCCAGCGACTATGGCTACACCTTC. Translating gives CASDYGYTF.

This clonotype came up many times. The J gene is TRBJ2-5, the V gene TRBV6-2 or TRBV6-3; 7 bases fit TRBD2. Germline V CDR1 and CDR2: MNHEY, SVGEGT. V was pared by 6 bases and J by 1 base, with 5 bases of the junction left unmatched. This CDR3 comprises 14 residues. CDR3 in amino acids: CASSLGGTQETQYF. CDR3 nucleotides: TGTGCCAGCAGCCTCGGGGGGACCCAAGAGACCCAGTACTTC.

This clonotype has at least ten counts. This chain links TRBV25-1 with TRBJ1-2; D gene unclear. The CDR3 length is 14 residues. CDR1 is MGHDK and CDR2 is SYGVNS in the germline V gene. Between the trimmed V and J ends, which lost 3 bases and 5 bases, there was a span of 13 bases. CDR3 amino acids: CASSDPGFPYGYTF. In nucleotides, the CDR3 is TGTGCCAGCAGTGATCCCGGGTTCCCGTATGGCTACACCTTC.

This clonotype was found many times. The chain couples TRBV29-1 to TRBJ1-2; 7 bases match TRBD1. The V and J ends lost 5 bases and 8 bases, in that order; junction bases with no gene match: 8. The CDR3 has 12 amino acids. Germline assignment: CDR1 SQVTM and CDR2 ANQGSEA. The CDR3 here is CSVWDSWKGYTF. The CDR3 coding sequence is TGCAGCGTTTGGGACAGTTGGAAAGGCTACACCTTC.

Concerning this clonotype itself: One end of the junction does not line up with germline, which may come from a read error. The chain couples TRBV6-9 to TRBJ1-1, with TRBD1 identical over 8 bases. CDR3 length equals 14 residues. Per germline, CDR1 MNHGY and CDR2 SVAAGI. The CDR3 coding sequence is TGTGCCAGCAGTTTCAACCCCAGGGGGCCTGAAACTTTCTTT. As protein: CASSFNPRGPETFF.

This clonotype was recorded at least ten times. This chain uses TRBV6-1 with TRBJ1-1; tentative D call: TRBD1 (5 bases). V lost 5 bases, J lost 4 bases, and 11 bases lay in between. The CDR3 extends over 13 amino acids. Germline CDR1 and CDR2: MNHNS and SASEGT. CDR3 in DNA: TGTGCCAGCAGTTGGGGGAAGGGCACTGAAGCTTTCTTT. Translation: CASSWGKGTEAFF.

This clonotype has a count of ten or more. The rearrangement links TRBV12-3 or TRBV12-4 to TRBJ1-2, with TRBD1 as a possible D gene (5 bases). Trimming left V 6 bases short and J 4 bases short, with 12 bases between. The CDR3 has 13 amino acids. The CDR3 region is CASSTTVCYGYTF. For the CDR3, the DNA is TGTGCCAGCAGCACGACAGTATGCTATGGCTACACCTTC.

In its sample, this clonotype was seen many times. This chain joins TRBV20-1 and TRBJ2-7; 7 bases line up with TRBD1. Losses at the gene ends were 6 bases for V and 4 bases for J; bases not matched to a gene: 15. CDR3 length: 15 amino acids. Germline V CDR1 and CDR2: DFQATT, SNEGSKA (reference sequence). CDR3: CSASGPQGLMYEQYF. CDR3 nucleotides: TGCAGTGCCTCAGGCCCACAGGGGTTGATGTACGAGCAGTACTTC.

This clonotype was observed at least ten times. J is TRBJ1-4 and V is TRBV7-2; D unresolved. This CDR3 has 17 amino acids. With 0 bases removed from V and 0 bases from J, the gap between germline ends came to 11 bases. Germline-derived CDR1 and CDR2 are SGHTA and FQGNSA. Written as DNA, the CDR3 is TGTGCCAGCAGCTTAGCGCTAGGTAGAGCAACTAATGAAAAACTGTTTTTT. Protein: CASSLALGRATNEKLFF.